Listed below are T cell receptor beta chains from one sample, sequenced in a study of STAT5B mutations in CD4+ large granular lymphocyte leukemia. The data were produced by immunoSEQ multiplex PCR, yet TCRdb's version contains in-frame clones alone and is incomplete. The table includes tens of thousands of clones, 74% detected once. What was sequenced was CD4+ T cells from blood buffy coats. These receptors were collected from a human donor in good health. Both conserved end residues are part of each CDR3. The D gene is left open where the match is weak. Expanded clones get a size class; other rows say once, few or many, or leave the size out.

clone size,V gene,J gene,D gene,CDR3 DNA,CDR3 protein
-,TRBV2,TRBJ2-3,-,TGTGCCAGCTCCCCTTTGGATACGCAGTATTTT,CASSPLDTQYF
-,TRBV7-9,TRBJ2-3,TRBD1,TGTGCCAGCAGCTTAGGGGCGGGACAGGGCAACACAGATACGCAGTATTTT,CASSLGAGQGNTDTQYF
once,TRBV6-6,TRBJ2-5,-,TGTGCCAGCAGTAGAGGACCCGAAGAGACCCAGTACTTC,CASSRGPEETQYF
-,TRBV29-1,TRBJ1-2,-,TGCAGCGTTGAGGTAGGGGATGGCTACACCTTC,CSVEVGDGYTF
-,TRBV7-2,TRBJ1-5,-,TGTGCCAGCAGCCCGGACAGAAATCAGCCCCAGCATTTT,CASSPDRNQPQHF
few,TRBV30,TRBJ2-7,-,TGTGCCTGGAGTGTCGGGGAGCGGGAGCAGTACTTC,CAWSVGEREQYF
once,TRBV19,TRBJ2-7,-,TGTGCCAGTAGTATAGTAGCGGATCCTGAACCCTACGAGCAGTACTTC,CASSIVADPEPYEQYF
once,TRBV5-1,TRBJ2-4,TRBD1,TGCGCCAGCAGCCCGACAAAAAACGGACAGGGGACAGTAGCCAAAAACATTCAGTACTTC,CASSPTKNGQGTVAKNIQYF
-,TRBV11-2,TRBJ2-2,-,TGTGCCAGCAGCTCTCAGGCCGACACCGGGGAGCTGTTTTTT,CASSSQADTGELFF
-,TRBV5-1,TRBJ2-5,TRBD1,TGCGCCAGCAGCTTAACCGGGACAGTTCAAGAGACCCAGTACTTC,CASSLTGTVQETQYF
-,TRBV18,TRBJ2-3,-,TGTGCCAGCTCACTGGGACGAGACACAGATACGCAGTATTTT,CASSLGRDTDTQYF
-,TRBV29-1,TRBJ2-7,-,TGCAGCCCAGCCTCCGGGACCACGATTTCCTACGAGCAGTACTTC,CSPASGTTISYEQYF
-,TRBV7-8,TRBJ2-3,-,TGTGCCAGCACCAAGACTCTTGGGACCCGACTTCTCACAGATACGCAGTATTTT,CASTKTLGTRLLTDTQYF
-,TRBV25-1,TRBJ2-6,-,TGTGCCAGCAGCCAGGGTTCTGGGGCCAACGTCCTGACTTTC,CASSQGSGANVLTF
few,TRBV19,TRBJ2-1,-,TGTGCCAGTAGTATAAGCGGACTTACCTACAATGAGCAGTTCTTC,CASSISGLTYNEQFF
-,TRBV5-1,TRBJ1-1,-,TGCGCCAGCAGCTTGGACGGGGTACCACCGGGGAACACTGAAGCTTTCTTT,CASSLDGVPPGNTEAFF
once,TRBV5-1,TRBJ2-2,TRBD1,TGCGCCAGCAGCCAGGACAGGCCGAACACCGGGGAGCTGTTTTTT,CASSQDRPNTGELFF
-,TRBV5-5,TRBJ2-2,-,TGTGCCAGCAGCTTGGACTTAAACACCGGGGAGCTGTTTTTT,CASSLDLNTGELFF
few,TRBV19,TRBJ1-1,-,TGTGCCAGTAGTCAGGGGTTGGACACTGAAGCTTTCTTT,CASSQGLDTEAFF
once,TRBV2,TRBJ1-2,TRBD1,TGTGCCAGCAGGGACAGGGGATTGGGCTATGGCTACACCTTC,CASRDRGLGYGYTF
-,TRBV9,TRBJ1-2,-,TGTGCCAGCAGCGTAGCCGAGGGTGTAGGTGGCTACACCTTC,CASSVAEGVGGYTF
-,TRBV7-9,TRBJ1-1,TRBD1,TGTGCCAGCAGCCGGCGTACTACAGGGGTTAATATGGAAGCTTTCTTT,CASSRRTTGVNMEAFF
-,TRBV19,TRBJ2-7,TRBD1,TGTGCCAGTATGGATGACAGGGGAGGTTCCTACGAGCAGTACTTC,CASMDDRGGSYEQYF
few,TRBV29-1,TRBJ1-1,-,TGCAGCGTTGAAAAGGGGAGAATGAACACTGAAGCTTTCTTT,CSVEKGRMNTEAFF
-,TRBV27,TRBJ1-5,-,TGTGCCAGCGGTGTGTGGGAAGGGGGCAATCAGCCCCAGCATTTT,CASGVWEGGNQPQHF
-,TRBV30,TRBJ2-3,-,TGTGCCTGGAGACCAGGGCCTGCGGGAGATACGCAGTATTTT,CAWRPGPAGDTQYF
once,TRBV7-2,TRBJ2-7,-,TGTGCCAGCAGCCCTCGGACTTCCTACGAGCAGTACTTC,CASSPRTSYEQYF